The 8 T cell receptor beta chains below were found in one sample sequenced in a study of PD-L1 blockade in urothelial cancer. The protocol was immunoSEQ multiplex PCR, while the TCRdb copy is restricted to in-frame clones and leaves out a portion. This sample has around 40,000 clones, with 91% found just once. The time point was: pretreatment peripheral blood. The source was PBMCs, collected around atezolizumab (anti-PD-L1) treatment. These receptors all stem from a woman aged 55-69 years with urothelial cancer.

The V call is TRBV5-5, the J call TRBJ1-2; D is unclear. V was pared by 2 bases and J by 4 bases, with 9 bases between. Germline CDR1 reads SGHKS; CDR2 reads YYEKEE (reference sequence). This CDR3 is built from 13 residues. CDR3 loop: CASSFSQVYGYTF. The CDR3 coding sequence is TGTGCCAGCAGCTTCTCGCAGGTCTATGGCTACACCTTC.

The chain carries TRBV28 and TRBJ1-2, with 10 nucleotides matching TRBD1. V shed 6 bases and J 1 base; nucleotides not matched to a gene: 5. The CDR3 contains 15 residues. Per the germline V gene, CDR1 is MDHEN and CDR2 is SYDVKM. The CDR3 spells CASRTRDRGNYGYTF. The CDR3 DNA reads as TGTGCCAGCAGGACCCGGGACAGGGGTAACTATGGCTACACCTTC.

The chain has TRBV13 and TRBJ2-1; D possibly corresponds to TRBD2 (6 bases). CDR1 is PRHDT and CDR2 is FYEKMQ in the germline V gene (reference sequence). V was clipped by 1 base and J by 0 bases, with 10 bases between them. The length of the CDR3 is 16 residues. The CDR3 loop reads CASSLEFGGSYNEQFF. The CDR3 region has the DNA TGTGCCAGCAGCTTAGAGTTCGGGGGCTCCTACAATGAGCAGTTCTTC. Variable domain in full (rest from reference TRBV13 and TRBJ2-1): AAGVIQSPRHLIKEKRETATLKCYPIPRHDTVYWYQQGPGQDPQFLISFYEKMQSDKGSIPDRFSAQQFSDYHSELNMSSLELGDSALYFCASSLEFGGSYNEQFFGPGTRLTVL.

This chain uses TRBV19 with TRBJ2-7; the match to TRBD2 covers 9 bases. Germline values: CDR1 LNHDA, CDR2 SQIVND (reference sequence). This CDR3 region has 16 residues. V lost 4 bases to trimming and J lost 1 base; unmatched junction nucleotides: 8. DNA of the CDR3: TGTGCCAGTAGTAGGATCGGGACTAGCAGATCCTACGAGCAGTACTTC. Encoded protein: CASSRIGTSRSYEQYF.

This clone was detected a few times. V gene TRBV27 combines with J gene TRBJ1-1, with 7 nucleotides matching TRBD1. Germline-derived CDR1 and CDR2 are MNHEY and SMNVEV (reference sequence). V lost 4 bases, J lost 4 bases, and 6 bases stayed unmatched. The CDR3 extends over 14 amino acids. DNA of the CDR3: TGTGCCAGCAGTTATACAGGGGCGGCCACTGAAGCTTTCTTT. Protein sequence: CASSYTGAATEAFF.

CDR3 DNA: TGTGCCAGCAGCTTGCGCGGGAGCGGTGAGCAGTTCTTC. Residues: CASSLRGSGEQFF. This chain connects TRBV5-5 to TRBJ2-1; 7 positions match TRBD2. Per germline, CDR1 SGHKS and CDR2 YYEKEE (reference sequence). With 1 base clipped from V and 9 bases from J, the junction kept 4 bases outside the gene matches. The CDR3 totals 13 residues.

J is TRBJ2-1 and V is TRBV19; 12 bases fit TRBD2. Per germline, CDR1 LNHDA and CDR2 SQIVND (reference sequence). Trimming at V came to 7 bases and at J to 2 bases, leaving 3 bases not matched to a gene. CDR3 length: 15 amino acids. The CDR3 sequence: CASKPSGRAYNEQFF. DNA for the CDR3: TGTGCCAGTAAACCTAGCGGGAGGGCCTACAATGAGCAGTTCTTC.

This rearrangement joins TRBV29-1 to TRBJ1-4, with D tentatively TRBD1 (6 bases). Germline CDR1 and CDR2: SQVTM and ANQGSEA. This CDR3 has 13 residues. The V gene lost 6 bases and the J gene lost 5 bases, with 13 bases spanning the gap. In DNA form, the CDR3 reads TGCAGCGTGGAACAGGGATTGAATGAAAAACTGTTTTTT. It encodes CSVEQGLNEKLFF.